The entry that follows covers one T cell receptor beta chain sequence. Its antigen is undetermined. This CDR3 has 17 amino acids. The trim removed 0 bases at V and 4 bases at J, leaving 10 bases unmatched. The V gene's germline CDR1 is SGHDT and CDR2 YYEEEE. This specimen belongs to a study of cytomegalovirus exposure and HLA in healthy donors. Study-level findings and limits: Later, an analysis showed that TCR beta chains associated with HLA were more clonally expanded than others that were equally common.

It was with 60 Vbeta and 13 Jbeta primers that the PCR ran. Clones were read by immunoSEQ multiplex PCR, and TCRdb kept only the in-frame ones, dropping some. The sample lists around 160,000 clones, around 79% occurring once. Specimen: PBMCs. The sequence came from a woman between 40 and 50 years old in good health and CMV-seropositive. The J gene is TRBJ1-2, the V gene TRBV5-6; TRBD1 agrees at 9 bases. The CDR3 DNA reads TGTGCCAGCAGCTTGGATACAGGGGGCTATCCCCTCTATGGCTACACCTTC. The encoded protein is CASSLDTGGYPLYGYTF. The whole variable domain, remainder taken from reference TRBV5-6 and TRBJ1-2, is DAGVTQSPTHLIKTRGQQVTLRCSPKSGHDTVSWYQQALGQGPQFIFQYYEEEERQRGNFPDRFSGHQFPNYSSELNVNALLLGDSALYLCASSLDTGGYPLYGYTFGSGTRLTVV.